A single sample is the source of the 8 T cell receptor beta chains below, sequenced in a study of blood T cell repertoires in COVID-19. Produced via immunoSEQ multiplex PCR; TCRdb's table is partial and in-frame only. This sample carries 400,000 to 450,000 clones, about nine tenths of them seen once, and the ten largest clones take 0.6%. Input material: PBMCs or T cells enriched from blood (not recorded which). These receptors were obtained from a man between 18 and 29 years old who had recovered from COVID-19.

This clone showed up just once. The chain combines TRBV27 with TRBJ1-4; 11 bases line up with TRBD1. Germline trimming cut 10 bases from V and 5 bases from J; bases unmatched to any gene: 6. CDR1 and CDR2 from the germline V gene are MNHEY and SMNVEV (reference sequence). The CDR3 is 14 residues long. The CDR3 coding sequence is TGTGCCACCCGGGGACAGGGGGGAAATGAAAAACTGTTTTTT. Its translation is CATRGQGGNEKLFF.

This chain connects TRBV11-2 to TRBJ2-1; 9 bases are a match to TRBD1. The length of the CDR3 is 15 residues. Germline CDR1 reads SGHAT; CDR2 reads FQNNGV. V lost 3 bases to trimming and J lost 6 bases; unmatched junction nucleotides: 6. This CDR3 reads CASSLRTGVANEQFF. In DNA form, the CDR3 reads TGTGCCAGCAGCTTGAGGACAGGGGTGGCCAATGAGCAGTTCTTC. Together with reference TRBV11-2 and TRBJ2-1, the CDR3 gives the full variable domain: EAGVAQSPRYKIIEKRQSVAFWCNPISGHATLYWYQQILGQGPKLLIQFQNNGVVDDSQLPKDRFSAERLKGVDSTLKIQPAKLEDSAVYLCASSLRTGVANEQFFGPGTRLTVL.

V usage is TRBV10-1 and J usage is TRBJ1-2, with a possible D match to TRBD1 (6 bases). Per germline, CDR1 WNHNN and CDR2 SYGVQD (reference sequence). The CDR3 length is 14 residues. Trimming took 6 bases from V and 4 from J, leaving 15 bases between them. CDR3 residues: CASSNTRGAYGYTF. In DNA form, the CDR3 reads TGCGCCAGCAGCAATACCCGGGGGGCCTATGGCTACACCTTC.

The rearrangement links TRBV2 to TRBJ2-1, with D possibly being TRBD2 (6 bases). The CDR3 length is 15 residues. Trimming removed 2 bases at V and 5 bases at J, with 13 bases between. The germline V gene has CDR1 SNHLY and CDR2 FYNNEI. The CDR3 is CASSELTDYHNEQFF. CDR3 in DNA: TGTGCCAGCAGTGAACTAACGGACTATCACAATGAGCAGTTCTTC.

The CDR3 nucleotides read TGCGCCAGCAGCTTGGGTAACTCTGGAAACACCATATATTTT. Protein: CASSLGNSGNTIYF. The genes are TRBV5-1 and TRBJ1-3; D remains ambiguous. Germline CDR1 SGHRS, CDR2 YFSETQ. This CDR3 comprises 14 residues. V dropped 0 bases and J dropped 0 bases, with 4 bases sitting between them.

Details on this clone: This same CDR3 is encoded by further DNA sequences in the sample. The V gene is TRBV3-1 (or the pseudogene TRBV3-2), the J gene TRBJ1-4, with 9 bases fitting TRBD1. The J segment lost 5 bases and the V segment lost 4 bases, leaving 2 bases of the junction unmatched. The CDR3 runs 14 residues. CDR1 is LGHDT and CDR2 is YNNKEL in the germline V gene (reference sequence). The CDR3 DNA is TGTGCCAGCAGCCCGACAGGGGGGAATGAAAAACTGTTTTTT. Protein sequence: CASSPTGGNEKLFF.

The J gene is TRBJ2-2, the V gene TRBV19; the match to TRBD2 covers 7 bases. CDR1 is LNHDA and CDR2 is SQIVND in the germline V gene (reference sequence). The CDR3 consists of 15 residues. J was trimmed by 5 bases and V by 11 bases; bases with no gene match: 14. The CDR3 protein is CASSIAGGGTGELFF. The CDR3 DNA follows: TGTGCCTCCAGTATTGCCGGGGGAGGGACCGGGGAGCTGTTTTTT.

The V and J genes are TRBV20-1 and TRBJ1-2; the D is unclear. CDR1 is DFQATT and CDR2 is SNEGSKA in the germline V gene (reference sequence). The ends were cut back, 3 bases at V and 12 bases at J, with 14 bases in the middle. CDR3 length: 11 amino acids. The CDR3 reads CSASISMAHTF. The CDR3 region has the DNA TGCAGTGCTAGTATATCAATGGCCCACACCTTC.